This is a list of T cell receptor beta chains from one sample in a study of T cell responses to AZD1222 COVID-19 vaccine. The table came from immunoSEQ multiplex PCR; TCRdb's copy has only in-frame clones and leaves some out. Of some 97,000 clones in the sample, about 89% were seen once. Sequencing was performed on peripheral blood, taken on day 0 of AZD1222 vaccination. Every receptor here comes from an adult in good health. CDR3s include the opening cysteine and the closing phenylalanine or tryptophan. Fields, in order: J gene, clone size, D gene, V gene, CDR3 DNA, CDR3 protein. A D gene is named only where the DNA matches it firmly. The listing skips clone size in some rows; elsewhere it reads once, few, many or a size class.

>TRBJ2-5|.|TRBD2|TRBV10-1
TGCGCCAGCAGTTCATCTAGCGGGAGTGAGGAGACCCAGTACTTC
CASSSSSGSEETQYF
>TRBJ1-4|once|.|TRBV7-9
TGTGCCAGCAGCTTAGGGGCTTTATCTGAAAAACTGTTTTTT
CASSLGALSEKLFF
>TRBJ1-1|once|.|TRBV21-1
TGTGCCAGCAGCCTGCCAGTACTCATGACAGGGGGGAACACTGAAGCTTTCTTT
CASSLPVLMTGGNTEAFF
>TRBJ1-5|.|TRBD1|TRBV2
TGTGCCAGCAGCGGGACAGGGGGGTATCAGCCCCAGCATTTT
CASSGTGGYQPQHF
>TRBJ2-1|once|TRBD2|TRBV6-4
TGTGCCAGCAGGGTGGTGGCGGGAGAGGGTCGTGAGCAGTTCTTC
CASRVVAGEGREQFF
>TRBJ2-7|.|.|TRBV19
TGTGCCAGTACCGGGCGCCGATCCTACGAGCAGTACTTC
CASTGRRSYEQYF
>TRBJ1-1|.|TRBD1|TRBV5-1
TGCGCCAGCAGCTCAACAGGGGGGGACACTGAAGCTTTCTTT
CASSSTGGDTEAFF
>TRBJ2-3|.|TRBD2|TRBV6-2/TRBV6-3
TGTGCCAGCAGTTACTCGAGTGGACTAGCGGGAAGCACAGATACGCAGTATTTT
CASSYSSGLAGSTDTQYF
>TRBJ1-2|.|.|TRBV9
TGTGCCAGCAGCGCCGCAGACAGGCTGATCTACACCTTC
CASSAADRLIYTF
>TRBJ2-6|.|.|TRBV28
TGTGCCAGCAGTTTACCGGACAGTCTGAAATCTGGTGCAACTGGGGCCAACGTCCTGACTTTC
CASSLPDSLKSGATGANVLTF
>TRBJ2-3|.|TRBD2|TRBV4-1
TGCGCCAGCAGCCAAAGAGGTTCGGGACTAGCGGGAGAGAGGGCCACAGATACGCAGTATTTT
CASSQRGSGLAGERATDTQYF
>TRBJ1-1|.|.|TRBV27
TGTGCCAGCAGTTTATCCCCTTCCCTTAACACTGAAGCTTTCTTT
CASSLSPSLNTEAFF
>TRBJ1-1|.|.|TRBV21-1
TGTGCCAGCAGCAAAGGTCCCAAGGATTGGGACACTGAAGCTTTCTTT
CASSKGPKDWDTEAFF
>TRBJ2-7|many|.|TRBV5-4
TGTGCCAGCAGCTTGTGGGGTCCCCTTGGCGAGCAGTACTTC
CASSLWGPLGEQYF
>TRBJ1-2|.|TRBD1|TRBV6-5
TGTGCCAGCGGGACAGGGTCGGGCTACACCTTC
CASGTGSGYTF
>TRBJ1-1|.|.|TRBV7-9
TGTGCCAGCAGCTTAGAACAGGGTCGAGCTTTCTTT
CASSLEQGRAFF
>TRBJ1-1|.|TRBD1|TRBV11-2
TGTGCCAGCAGCTTTTCACAGGGGCCCCGGGAAAACACTGAAGCTTTCTTT
CASSFSQGPRENTEAFF
>TRBJ1-2|.|TRBD1|TRBV5-4
TGTGCCAGCAGCCCGGAGGGCGAGAGGGGGCTCTATGGCTACACCTTC
CASSPEGERGLYGYTF
>TRBJ1-2|.|TRBD1|TRBV28
TGTGCCAGCAGTGGACAGGGGGCGGGAGGCTACACCTTC
CASSGQGAGGYTF
>TRBJ2-2|.|TRBD2|TRBV5-6
TGTGCCAGCAGCTTGTCTGGGCTAGCGGGGGGGCGGTACACCGGGGAGCTGTTTTTT
CASSLSGLAGGRYTGELFF
>TRBJ2-7|.|.|TRBV28
TGTGCCAGCACCGAGGGGGGGTTGTCCTACGAGCAGTACTTC
CASTEGGLSYEQYF
>TRBJ2-2|.|TRBD1|TRBV7-8
TGTGCCAGCAGCTTGCGGGACAGGGGGAACACCGGGGAGCTGTTTTTT
CASSLRDRGNTGELFF
>TRBJ2-1|.|TRBD2|TRBV18
TGTGCCAGCTCCCTAGCGGGAGGGTACAATGAGCAGTTCTTC
CASSLAGGYNEQFF
>TRBJ1-1|.|.|TRBV18
TGTGCCAGCTCACCACCGGACTCAACAGCCGCTGAAGCTTTCTTT
CASSPPDSTAAEAFF
>TRBJ2-7|.|TRBD1|TRBV4-1
TGCGCCAGCAGCCAAGATCCCCCGGGACAGGGCTACGAGCAGTACTTC
CASSQDPPGQGYEQYF
>TRBJ2-5|.|.|TRBV7-9
TGTGCCAGCAGCGCTTCGGGGGCTAAAGAGACCCAGTACTTC
CASSASGAKETQYF
>TRBJ1-6|.|TRBD1|TRBV6-5
TGTGCCAGCAGAGGGACGACAGGGGGGATCTCACCCCTCCACTTT
CASRGTTGGISPLHF
>TRBJ2-7|.|TRBD1|TRBV2
TGTGCCAGCAGTGAAGTAAGGACAGGGGCCTACGAGCAGTACTTC
CASSEVRTGAYEQYF
>TRBJ2-5|.|.|TRBV19
TGTGCCAGTAGTATAGATCTTTCGGCAGGCAAAGAGACCCAGTACTTC
CASSIDLSAGKETQYF
>TRBJ2-7|.|TRBD1|TRBV12-5
TGTGCTAGTGGCTCAGGGGGAGCCCATCTCTCCTACGAGCAGTACTTC
CASGSGGAHLSYEQYF
>TRBJ1-2|.|.|TRBV3-1/TRBV3-2
TGTGCCAGCAGCCAAGGGGTTGTTTCAAACTATGGCTACACCTTC
CASSQGVVSNYGYTF
>TRBJ2-3|.|TRBD2|TRBV7-3
TGTGCCAGCAGCGGACTAGCGGGGTATACGCAGTATTTT
CASSGLAGYTQYF
>TRBJ1-3|few|.|TRBV18
TGTGCCAGCTCGACCGATTCCTCTGGAAACACCATATATTTT
CASSTDSSGNTIYF
>TRBJ1-5|few|.|TRBV12-3/TRBV12-4
TGTGCCAGCAGTTTTCTTAGCGATCAGCCCCAGCATTTT
CASSFLSDQPQHF
>TRBJ2-3|once|.|TRBV2
TGTGCCAGCAGTTGGAGGGGCCGCTATGGGCCAAGGAGCCCAGATACGCAGTATTTT
CASSWRGRYGPRSPDTQYF
>TRBJ1-1|.|TRBD1|TRBV27
TGTGCCAGCAGTTGGACAGGCTTCATGAACACTGAAGCTTTCTTT
CASSWTGFMNTEAFF
>TRBJ1-1|.|.|TRBV12-1
TGTGCCAGCAGCTTTGCGAGAGACATCCCTTTCTTT
CASSFARDIPFF
>TRBJ1-3|.|TRBD1|TRBV9
TGTGCCAGCAGCGCCTGGGACAGGGAGGGGGACACCATATATTTT
CASSAWDREGDTIYF
>TRBJ1-2|.|TRBD1|TRBV6-1
TGTGCCAGCAGTGATGGGGAGGGGGCTGGGTATGGCTACACCTTC
CASSDGEGAGYGYTF
>TRBJ2-3|once|TRBD2|TRBV6-6
TGTGCCAGCAGTCACCCCGGACTAGCGGGAGCCTCCCCCCCAGATACGCAGTATTTT
CASSHPGLAGASPPDTQYF
>TRBJ2-1|.|.|TRBV11-1
TGTGCCAGCAGCTCCAGCCCACGGGGGCAGTTCTTC
CASSSSPRGQFF
>TRBJ1-4|.|TRBD1|TRBV14
TGTGCCAGCAGCCAAGATATCACGACAGGGGTTGGTGAAAAACTGTTTTTT
CASSQDITTGVGEKLFF
>TRBJ2-2|.|.|TRBV5-1
TGCGCCAGCAGCCCACAGGGAAACACCGGGGAGCTGTTTTTT
CASSPQGNTGELFF
>TRBJ2-5|.|.|TRBV28
TGTGCCAGCAGTTCCCCGGTGGAGACCCAGTACTTC
CASSSPVETQYF
>TRBJ2-7|.|TRBD1|TRBV18
TGTGCCAGCTCACCACAACCGGACAGGGCCTACGAGCAGTACTTC
CASSPQPDRAYEQYF
>TRBJ2-7|.|.|TRBV5-1
TGCGCCAGCAGCTTGGGCTACGAGCAGTACTTC
CASSLGYEQYF
>TRBJ1-5|few|.|TRBV5-8
TGTGCCAGCAGCTTTACCGGACAGAACAATCAGCCCCAGCATTTT
CASSFTGQNNQPQHF
>TRBJ2-1|.|TRBD2|TRBV5-6
TGTGCCAGCAGCTTGGGGAGGGGCGGGGGGCCCTCCTACAATGAGCAGTTCTTC
CASSLGRGGGPSYNEQFF
>TRBJ2-1|.|.|TRBV4-2
TGTGCCAGCAGCCAAGAGGGACTTTACAATGAGCAGTTCTTC
CASSQEGLYNEQFF
>TRBJ2-7|.|TRBD2|TRBV27
TGTGCCAGCAGGCGACTAGCGGACTTTAAGGGCTACGAGCAGTACTTC
CASRRLADFKGYEQYF
>TRBJ2-7|.|.|TRBV9
TGTGCCAGCAGCGTAACCGCCTACGAGCAGTACTTC
CASSVTAYEQYF
>TRBJ2-1|.|.|TRBV29-1
TGCAGCGTTGGCGGGGCAAACAATGAGCAGTTCTTC
CSVGGANNEQFF